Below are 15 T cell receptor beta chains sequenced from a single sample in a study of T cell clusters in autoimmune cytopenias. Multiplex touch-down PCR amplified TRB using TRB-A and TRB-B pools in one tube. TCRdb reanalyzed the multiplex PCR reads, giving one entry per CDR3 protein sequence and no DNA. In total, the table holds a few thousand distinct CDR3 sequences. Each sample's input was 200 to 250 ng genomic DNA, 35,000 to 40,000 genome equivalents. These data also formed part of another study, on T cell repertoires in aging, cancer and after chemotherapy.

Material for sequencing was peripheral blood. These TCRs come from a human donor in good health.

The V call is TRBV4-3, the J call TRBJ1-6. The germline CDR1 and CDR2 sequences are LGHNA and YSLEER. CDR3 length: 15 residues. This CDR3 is CASSQGSGHISPLHF.

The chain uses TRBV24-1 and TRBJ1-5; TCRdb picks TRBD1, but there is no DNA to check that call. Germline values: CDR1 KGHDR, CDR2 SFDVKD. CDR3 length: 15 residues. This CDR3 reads CATLPTGTSNQPQHF.

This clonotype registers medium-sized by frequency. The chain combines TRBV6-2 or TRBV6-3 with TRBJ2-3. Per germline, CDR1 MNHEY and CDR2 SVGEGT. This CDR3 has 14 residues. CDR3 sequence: CASSYSSSLDTQYF.

CDR3 protein: CASSLEVGPRGTDTQYF. The gene calls are TRBV5-1 and TRBJ2-3; the D gene TCRdb calls, TRBD2, cannot be checked with no DNA. The germline CDR1 and CDR2 sequences are SGHRS and YFSETQ. This CDR3 is built from 17 residues.

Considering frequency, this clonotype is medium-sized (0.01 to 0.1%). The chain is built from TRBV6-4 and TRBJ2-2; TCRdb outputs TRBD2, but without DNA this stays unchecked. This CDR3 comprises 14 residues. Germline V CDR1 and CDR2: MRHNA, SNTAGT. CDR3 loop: CASSDSLDTGELFF.

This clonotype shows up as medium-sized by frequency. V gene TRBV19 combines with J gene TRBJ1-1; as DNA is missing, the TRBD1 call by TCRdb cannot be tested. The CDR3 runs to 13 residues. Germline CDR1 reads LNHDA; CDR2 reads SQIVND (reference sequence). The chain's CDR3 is CASTLDRLTEAFF.

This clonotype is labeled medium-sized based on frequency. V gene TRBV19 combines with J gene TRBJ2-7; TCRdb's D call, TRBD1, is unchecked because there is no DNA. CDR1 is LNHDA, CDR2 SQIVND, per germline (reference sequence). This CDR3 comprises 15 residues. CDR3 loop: CASSIAGQTLYEQYF.

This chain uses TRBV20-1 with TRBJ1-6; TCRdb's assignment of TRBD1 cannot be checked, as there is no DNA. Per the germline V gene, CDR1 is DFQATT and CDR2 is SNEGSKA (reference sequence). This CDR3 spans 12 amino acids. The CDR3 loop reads CSAQDRLSPLHF.

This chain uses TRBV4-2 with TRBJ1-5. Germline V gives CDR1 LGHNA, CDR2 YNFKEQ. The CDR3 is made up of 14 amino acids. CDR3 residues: CASSQDPLNQPQHF.

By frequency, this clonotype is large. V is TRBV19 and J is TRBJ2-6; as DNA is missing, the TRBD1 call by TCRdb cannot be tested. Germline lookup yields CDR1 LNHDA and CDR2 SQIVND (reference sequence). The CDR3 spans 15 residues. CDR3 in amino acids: CASSATGSGANVLTF.

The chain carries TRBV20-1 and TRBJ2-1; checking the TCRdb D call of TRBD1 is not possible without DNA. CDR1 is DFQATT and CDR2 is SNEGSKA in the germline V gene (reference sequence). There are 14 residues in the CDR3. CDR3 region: CSAREWAPRDEQFF.

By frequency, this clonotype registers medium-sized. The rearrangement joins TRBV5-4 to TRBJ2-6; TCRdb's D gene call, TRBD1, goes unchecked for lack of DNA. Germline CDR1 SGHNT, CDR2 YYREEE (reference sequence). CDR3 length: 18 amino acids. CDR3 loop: CASSSARGGAGGANVLTF.

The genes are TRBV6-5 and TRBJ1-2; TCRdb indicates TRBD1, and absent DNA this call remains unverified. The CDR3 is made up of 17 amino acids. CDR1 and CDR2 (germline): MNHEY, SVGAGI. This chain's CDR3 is CASSYSALSWEAYGYTF.

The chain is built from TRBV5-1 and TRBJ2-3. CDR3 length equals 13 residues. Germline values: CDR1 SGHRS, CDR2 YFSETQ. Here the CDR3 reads CASSLKYRDTQYF.

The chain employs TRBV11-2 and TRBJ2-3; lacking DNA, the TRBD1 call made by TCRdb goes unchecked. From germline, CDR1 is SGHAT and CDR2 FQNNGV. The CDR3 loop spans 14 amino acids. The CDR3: CASSPRTEADTQYF.